The clone carrying this TCR beta chain has a handful of counts. This record comes from a study of blood T cell repertoires in COVID-19. About the research overall: Material from acute and convalescent COVID-19 was sourced from the United States, Italy and Spain.

Germline V gene data show CDR1 as SGHTA and CDR2 as FQGTGA. V lost 5 bases, J lost 4 bases, and 2 bases stayed unmatched. CDR3 length equals 13 residues. Generated by immunoSEQ multiplex PCR, the TCRdb table keeps only in-frame clones and is missing some. In the table there are around 300,000 clones, approximately 90% of which are singletons. Cohorts were based on clinical histories the participants reported. Cohort 3 recovered donors had two negative PCRs, clearance, or symptom resolution. Sequencing was carried out using PBMCs or T cells enriched from blood (not recorded which). The chain combines TRBV7-3 with TRBJ1-3, with 7 bases that match TRBD1. This receptor was identified in a woman younger than 35 who had recovered from COVID-19. The CDR3 sequence is CASSEGAGNTIYF. CDR3 sequence (DNA): TGTGCCAGCAGCGAGGGGGCGGGAAACACCATATATTTT.